These T cell receptor beta chains were read from a single sample in a study of response to subunit inactivated influenza vaccine. TCRdb ran MiXCR on the RT-PCR reads and lists one entry per CDR3 protein. Found here are about 620,000 distinct CDR3 sequences, approximately 10% of them singletons; the top ten hold approximately 9.9%. These sequences were also reported in another study, on T cells expressing NK-cell markers.

Here the sequenced sample was PBMCs from blood, taken on the day of vaccination. These receptors were collected from a man over 45 who received an inactivated influenza vaccine. Each CDR3 is given with its conserved first and last residue.

cdr3_length | j_call | v_call | cdr3_aa
15 | TRBJ2-1 | TRBV18 | CASSPSGSPGYEQFF
16 | TRBJ2-5 | TRBV29-1 | CSVEDVGTASGETQYF
15 | TRBJ2-1 | TRBV28 | CASQAGTGAENEQFF
12 | TRBJ1-2 | TRBV29-1 | CSVEVGNYGYTF
15 | TRBJ1-6 | TRBV5-1 | CASSPRDRINSPLHF
13 | TRBJ2-1 | TRBV29-1 | CSVGFDSYNEQFF
14 | TRBJ2-7 | TRBV5-4 | CASSLDTNSYEQYF
17 | TRBJ2-2 | TRBV6-5 | CASSYSPGQGNTGELFF
16 | TRBJ2-1 | TRBV7-2 | CASRFRTSGDNNEQFF
14 | TRBJ2-1 | TRBV4-3 | CASSQVAGVNEQFF
13 | TRBJ2-3 | TRBV5-1 | CASRRGGVDTQYF
13 | TRBJ2-2 | TRBV29-1 | CSVGRTGTGELFF
17 | TRBJ1-1 | TRBV15 | CATSREYTDRANTEAFF
16 | TRBJ2-7 | TRBV6-5 | CASSYSKSGLGYEQYF
15 | TRBJ2-3 | TRBV12-3/TRBV12-4 | CASSLSSGSTDTQYF
17 | TRBJ2-2 | TRBV7-2 | CASSHPMSGEWAGELFF
13 | TRBJ1-1 | TRBV29-1 | CSVFLLANTEAFF
18 | TRBJ2-1 | TRBV4-2 | CASSQPGWSAGYSNEQFF
14 | TRBJ2-7 | TRBV20-1 | CSARDRPSSDEQYF
14 | TRBJ1-1 | TRBV3-1 | CASSQEQYTAEAFF